A selection of T cell receptor beta chains follows, all from one sample in a study of blood T cell repertoires in COVID-19. Some clones are missing from TCRdb's copy, which holds only in-frame ones; the method was immunoSEQ multiplex PCR. The sample lists 95,000 to 150,000 clones, 65% to 85% occurring once. Material: peripheral blood. The receptors shown here come from a woman in her 70s with acute or convalescent COVID-19. Both conserved end residues are part of each CDR3. A D gene is named only where the DNA matches it firmly. The size entry is marked missing in some rows and otherwise reads once, few, many or a size class.

D	size	V	J	CDR3	DNA
TRBD2	NA	TRBV7-2	TRBJ2-7	CASSLRNSGGYEQYF	TGTGCCAGCAGCCTCCGCAATAGCGGGGGCTACGAGCAGTACTTC
NA	once	TRBV19	TRBJ2-1	CASSILATVGYNEQFF	TGTGCCAGTAGTATTCTAGCCACGGTCGGCTACAATGAGCAGTTCTTC
TRBD1	NA	TRBV4-1	TRBJ1-2	CASSQEAPQGFDYGYTF	TGCGCCAGCAGCCAAGAGGCACCACAGGGGTTCGACTATGGCTACACCTTC
TRBD1	NA	TRBV5-4	TRBJ1-4	CASSPGQGRNEKLFF	TGTGCCAGCAGCCCGGGACAGGGGAGGAATGAAAAACTGTTTTTT
NA	once	TRBV6-1	TRBJ1-4	CASSEEGGSNEKLFF	TGTGCCAGCAGTGAAGAAGGGGGTTCTAATGAAAAACTGTTTTTT
NA	NA	TRBV27	TRBJ1-6	CASSTTVSNSPLHF	TGTGCCAGCAGTACGACAGTTTCTAATTCACCCCTCCACTTT
TRBD1	NA	TRBV18	TRBJ1-2	CASSPIADRANGYTF	TGTGCCAGCTCACCGATAGCGGACAGGGCGAATGGCTACACCTTC
TRBD1	once	TRBV9	TRBJ1-1	CASSVEGQGLSPAFF	TGTGCCAGCAGCGTGGAGGGACAGGGCCTTTCTCCGGCTTTCTTT
NA	NA	TRBV18	TRBJ2-1	CASSYRVNEQFF	TGTGCCAGCTCCTACAGGGTCAATGAGCAGTTCTTC
NA	NA	TRBV6-1	TRBJ2-7	CASSERGKSYEQYF	TGTGCCAGCAGTGAAAGGGGCAAATCCTACGAGCAGTACTTC
NA	NA	TRBV19	TRBJ1-5	CASSTMTGSNQPQHF	TGTGCCAGTAGTACCATGACAGGTAGCAATCAGCCCCAGCATTTT
NA	NA	TRBV11-3	TRBJ2-1	CASSLTGLRKFF	TGTGCCAGCAGCTTAACGGGACTCCGAAAGTTCTTC
NA	NA	TRBV12-5	TRBJ1-2	CASGLVGGHGYTF	TGTGCTAGTGGTTTGGTGGGAGGGCATGGCTACACCTTC
TRBD1	NA	TRBV7-7	TRBJ2-5	CASSLAPPGGRETQYF	TGTGCCAGCAGCTTAGCACCCCCAGGGGGAAGGGAGACCCAGTACTTC
NA	NA	TRBV18	TRBJ1-4	CASSPDSGLLYEKLFF	TGTGCCAGCTCACCTGATTCCGGACTCTTGTATGAAAAACTGTTTTTT
TRBD1	few	TRBV7-2	TRBJ1-2	CASSLKAGGHGYTF	TGTGCCAGCAGCTTAAAGGCAGGGGGCCATGGCTACACCTTC
NA	NA	TRBV5-4	TRBJ1-2	CASSLVGGGLYGYTF	TGTGCCAGCAGCTTGGTGGGGGGTGGACTTTATGGCTACACCTTC
NA	NA	TRBV7-2	TRBJ2-7	CASSLMKASYEQYF	TGTGCCAGCAGCTTAATGAAAGCCTCCTACGAGCAGTACTTC
NA	many	TRBV30	TRBJ1-2	CAWRPLLDAGGYTF	TGTGCCTGGAGACCCCTACTTGATGCGGGCGGCTACACCTTC
TRBD1	NA	TRBV6-5	TRBJ2-2	CASRDRGQRGELFF	TGTGCCAGCAGGGACAGGGGGCAACGCGGGGAGCTGTTTTTT
TRBD1	NA	TRBV29-1	TRBJ2-1	CSVGYGTGSNEQFF	TGCAGCGTTGGATACGGGACAGGTAGCAATGAGCAGTTCTTC
NA	NA	TRBV5-6	TRBJ1-2	CASSSTGYGYTF	TGTGCCAGCAGCTCGACGGGATATGGCTACACCTTC
NA	NA	TRBV24-1	TRBJ1-2	CATSDLDMVYGYTF	TGTGCCACCAGTGACCTCGACATGGTCTATGGCTACACCTTC
NA	NA	TRBV7-8	TRBJ2-2	CASSAAGELFF	TGTGCCAGCAGCGCGGCCGGGGAGCTGTTTTTT
NA	few	TRBV27	TRBJ2-7	CASSLGAGAYEQYF	TGTGCCAGCAGTTTAGGTGCAGGGGCCTACGAGCAGTACTTC
NA	NA	TRBV6-5	TRBJ1-2	CASNPGRGGYGYTF	TGTGCCAGCAACCCGGGAAGGGGAGGCTATGGCTACACCTTC
NA	NA	TRBV4-3	TRBJ1-4	CASSRGGRSNEKLFF	TGCGCCAGCAGCCGCGGGGGCCGGTCTAATGAAAAACTGTTTTTT